What follows describes a single T cell receptor (beta chain). No antigen is known for it. Each CDR3 protein is one row after TCRdb ran MiXCR on the 5' RACE reads. The sample holds about 560,000 distinct CDR3 sequences; under 20% are singletons and the top ten take about 11%. With 4 bases removed from V and 2 bases from J, the gap between germline ends came to 13 bases. CDR3 length: 14 amino acids. The germline gives CDR1 SGHRS, CDR2 YFSETQ. The data were taken from a study of T-cell memory formation after mild COVID-19. Findings of the study overall: Pre-infection memory showed some responding clones, and this suggested that cross-reactive memory joined. Proof of SARS-CoV-2 specificity was absent for the second-wave clones that crested on day 37. Contracting CD4+ clones sat mainly in CM and EM; CD8+ in EMRA.

Sequenced material: PBMCs or a T cell subset sorted from them (not recorded which). The TCR originated in an adult woman who had mild COVID-19 (a few samples of this study predate the infection). Cell type and time point are not known. The chain is built from TRBV5-1 and TRBJ2-7; the D is unclear. The CDR3 sequence is CASSHTDGTYEQYF. CDR3 coding DNA: TGCGCCAGCAGCCACACGGACGGCACCTACGAGCAGTACTTC.